This T cell receptor (beta chain) was recorded in a study of cytomegalovirus exposure and HLA in healthy donors. Study-level background: Researchers found that about 84% of under 450 genotyped donors fell within the Caucasian-associated ancestry cluster.

General observations from the study: Per a prior analysis, the majority of TCR beta V segments were productive roughly 90% or roughly 30% of the time. Trimming of TCR beta V- and J-genes showed a link, identified in a later analysis, to a missense DCLRE1C variant. Researchers catalogued some 160 TCR beta chains as cytomegalovirus-associated.

The study ran its PCR with 60 Vbeta and 13 Jbeta primers. Only in-frame clones appear in the TCRdb table, and some are missing; sequencing was by immunoSEQ multiplex PCR. In the table there are 49,000 or so clones, around 81% of which are singletons. In regard to this clone: The antigen remains undetermined.

This TCR was recovered from a boy aged 5-17 years in good health and CMV-seropositive. Sample: PBMCs.

Here the CDR3 DNA reads TGTGCCAGCAGCCCCCATAGCGGGGGAATGGGCGGGGAGCTGTTTTTT. Amino acids: CASSPHSGGMGGELFF. The chain links TRBV14 to TRBJ2-2; TRBD2 aligns across 9 bases. The germline V gene encodes CDR1 SGHDN and CDR2 FVKESK. There are 16 residues in the CDR3. J was trimmed by 7 bases and V by 4 bases; bases with no gene match: 10.